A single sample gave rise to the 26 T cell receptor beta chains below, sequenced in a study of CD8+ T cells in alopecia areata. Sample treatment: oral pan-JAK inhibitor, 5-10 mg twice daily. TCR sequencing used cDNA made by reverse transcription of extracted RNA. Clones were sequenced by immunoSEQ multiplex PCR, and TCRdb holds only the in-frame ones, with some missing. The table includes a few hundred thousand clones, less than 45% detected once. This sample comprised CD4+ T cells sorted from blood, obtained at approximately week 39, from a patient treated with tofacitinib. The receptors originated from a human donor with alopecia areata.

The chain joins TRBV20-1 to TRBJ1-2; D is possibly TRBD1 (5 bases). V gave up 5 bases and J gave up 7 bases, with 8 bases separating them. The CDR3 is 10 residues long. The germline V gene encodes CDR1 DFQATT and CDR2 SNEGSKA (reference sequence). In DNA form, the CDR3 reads TGCAGTGCTCCAGGGCTTGGCTACACCTTC. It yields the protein CSAPGLGYTF.

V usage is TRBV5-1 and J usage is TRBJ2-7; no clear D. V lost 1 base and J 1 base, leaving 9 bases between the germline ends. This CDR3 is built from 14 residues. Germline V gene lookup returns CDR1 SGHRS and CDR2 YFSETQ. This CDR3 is CASSLPDISYEQYF. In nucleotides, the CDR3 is TGCGCCAGCAGCTTGCCCGACATTTCCTACGAGCAGTACTTC.

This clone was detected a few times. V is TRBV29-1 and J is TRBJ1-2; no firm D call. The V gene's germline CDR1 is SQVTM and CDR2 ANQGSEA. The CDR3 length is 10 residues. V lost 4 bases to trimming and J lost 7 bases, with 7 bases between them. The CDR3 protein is CSVGRGGYTF. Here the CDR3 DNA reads TGCAGCGTTGGTCGGGGTGGCTACACCTTC.

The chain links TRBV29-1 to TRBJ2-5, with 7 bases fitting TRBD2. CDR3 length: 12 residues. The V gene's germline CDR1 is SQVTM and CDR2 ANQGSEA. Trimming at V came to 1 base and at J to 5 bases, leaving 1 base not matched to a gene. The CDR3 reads CSVEVGGETQYF. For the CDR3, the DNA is TGCAGCGTTGAAGTGGGGGGGGAGACCCAGTACTTC.

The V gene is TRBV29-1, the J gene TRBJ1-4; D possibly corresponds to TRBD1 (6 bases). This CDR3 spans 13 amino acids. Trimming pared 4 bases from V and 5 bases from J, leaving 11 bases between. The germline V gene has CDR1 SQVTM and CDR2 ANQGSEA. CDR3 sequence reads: CSVVRTDNEKLFF. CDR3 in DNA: TGCAGCGTTGTAAGGACAGACAATGAAAAACTGTTTTTT.

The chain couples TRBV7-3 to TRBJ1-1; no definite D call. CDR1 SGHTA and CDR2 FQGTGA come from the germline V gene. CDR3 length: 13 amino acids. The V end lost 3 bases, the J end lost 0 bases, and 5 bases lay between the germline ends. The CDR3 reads CASSFSMNTEAFF. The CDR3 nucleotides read TGTGCCAGCAGCTTTTCGATGAACACTGAAGCTTTCTTT.

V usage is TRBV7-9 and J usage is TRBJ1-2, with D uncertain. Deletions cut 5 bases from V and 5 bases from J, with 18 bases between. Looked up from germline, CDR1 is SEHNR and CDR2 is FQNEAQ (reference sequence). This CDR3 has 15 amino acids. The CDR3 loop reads CASSRDLGSWYGYTF. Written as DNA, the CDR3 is TGTGCCAGCAGCCGGGATTTGGGCTCTTGGTATGGCTACACCTTC.

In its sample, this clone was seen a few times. CDR3 in DNA: TGTGCCAGCAGTTACAGCCCAGCGGGAGGCATCTACGAGCAGTACTTC. Translated, it gives CASSYSPAGGIYEQYF. The chain recombines TRBV6-5 with TRBJ2-7, with 9 bases fitting TRBD2. CDR3 length: 16 amino acids. The germline V gene encodes CDR1 MNHEY and CDR2 SVGAGI. The trim removed 2 bases at V and 3 bases at J, leaving 8 bases unmatched.

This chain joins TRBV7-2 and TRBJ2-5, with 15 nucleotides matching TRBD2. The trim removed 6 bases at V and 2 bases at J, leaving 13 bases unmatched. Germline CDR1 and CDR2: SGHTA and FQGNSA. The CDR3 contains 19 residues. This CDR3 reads CASSYGLAGGQWGQETQYF. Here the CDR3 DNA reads TGTGCCAGCAGTTACGGACTAGCGGGAGGGCAGTGGGGACAAGAGACCCAGTACTTC. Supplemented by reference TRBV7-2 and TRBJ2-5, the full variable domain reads GAGVSQSPSNKVTEKGKDVELRCDPISGHTALYWYRQSLGQGLEFLIYFQGNSAPDKSGLPSDRFSAERTGGSVSTLTIQRTQQEDSAVYLCASSYGLAGGQWGQETQYFGPGTRLLVL.

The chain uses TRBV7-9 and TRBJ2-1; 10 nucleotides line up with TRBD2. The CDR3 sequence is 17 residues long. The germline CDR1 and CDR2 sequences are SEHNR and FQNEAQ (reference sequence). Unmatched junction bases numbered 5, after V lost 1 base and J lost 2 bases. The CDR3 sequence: CASSLGGTSVTYNEQFF. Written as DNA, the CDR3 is TGTGCCAGCAGCTTAGGGGGGACTAGCGTCACCTACAATGAGCAGTTCTTC. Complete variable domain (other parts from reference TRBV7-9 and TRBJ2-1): DTGVSQNPRHKITKRGQNVTFRCDPISEHNRLYWYRQTLGQGPEFLTYFQNEAQLEKSRLLSDRFSAERPKGSFSTLEIQRTEQGDSAMYLCASSLGGTSVTYNEQFFGPGTRLTVL.

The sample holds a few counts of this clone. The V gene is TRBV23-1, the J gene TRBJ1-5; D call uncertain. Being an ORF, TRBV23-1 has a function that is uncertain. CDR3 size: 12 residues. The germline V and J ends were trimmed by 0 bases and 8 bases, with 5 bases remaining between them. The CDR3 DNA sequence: TGCGCCAGCAGTCAATCATTGGAGCCCCAGCATTTT. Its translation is CASSQSLEPQHF.

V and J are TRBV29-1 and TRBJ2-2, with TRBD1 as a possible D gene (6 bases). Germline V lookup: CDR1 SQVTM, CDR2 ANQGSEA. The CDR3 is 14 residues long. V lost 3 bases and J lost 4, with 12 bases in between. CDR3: CSVDLQGITGELFF. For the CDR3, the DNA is TGCAGCGTTGACCTTCAGGGGATCACCGGGGAGCTGTTTTTT.

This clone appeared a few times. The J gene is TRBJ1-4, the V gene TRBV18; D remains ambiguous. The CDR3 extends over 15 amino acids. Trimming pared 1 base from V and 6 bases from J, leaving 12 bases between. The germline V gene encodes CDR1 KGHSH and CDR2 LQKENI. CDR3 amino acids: CASSPQRASYEKLFF. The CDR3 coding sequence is TGTGCCAGCTCACCACAGCGGGCCTCCTATGAAAAACTGTTTTTT. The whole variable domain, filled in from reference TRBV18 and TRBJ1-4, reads NAGVMQNPRHLVRRRGQEARLRCSPMKGHSHVYWYRQLPEEGLKFMVYLQKENIIDESGMPKERFSAEFPKEGPSILRIQQVVRGDSAAYFCASSPQRASYEKLFFGSGTQLSVL.

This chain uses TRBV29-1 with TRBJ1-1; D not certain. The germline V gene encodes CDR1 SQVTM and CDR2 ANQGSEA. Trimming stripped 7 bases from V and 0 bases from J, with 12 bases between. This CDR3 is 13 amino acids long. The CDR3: CSAEQSVNTEAFF. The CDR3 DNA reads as TGCAGCGCAGAACAGAGTGTGAACACTGAAGCTTTCTTT.

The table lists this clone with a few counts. The CDR3 sequence: CATSTRQGGTEAFF. CDR3 DNA: TGTGCCACCAGCACACGACAGGGCGGAACTGAAGCTTTCTTT. The chain has TRBV15 and TRBJ1-1, with TRBD1 matching over 7 bases. The germline V gene encodes CDR1 LNHNV and CDR2 YYDKDF (reference sequence). The CDR3 extends over 14 amino acids. The V and J ends lost 4 bases and 5 bases, in that order; junction bases with no gene match: 7.

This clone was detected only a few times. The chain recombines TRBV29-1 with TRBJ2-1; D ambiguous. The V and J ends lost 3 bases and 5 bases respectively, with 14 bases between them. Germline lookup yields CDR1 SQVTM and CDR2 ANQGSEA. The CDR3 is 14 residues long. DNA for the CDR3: TGCAGCGTTGAGGGTGTACTGATTGACAATGAGCAGTTCTTC. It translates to CSVEGVLIDNEQFF.

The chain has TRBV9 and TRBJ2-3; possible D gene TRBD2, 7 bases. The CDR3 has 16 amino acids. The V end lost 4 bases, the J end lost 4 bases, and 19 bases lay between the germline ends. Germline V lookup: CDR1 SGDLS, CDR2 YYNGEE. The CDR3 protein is CASSLRGAPPPDTQYF. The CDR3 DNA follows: TGTGCCAGCAGCCTCCGGGGGGCCCCTCCACCAGATACGCAGTATTTT.

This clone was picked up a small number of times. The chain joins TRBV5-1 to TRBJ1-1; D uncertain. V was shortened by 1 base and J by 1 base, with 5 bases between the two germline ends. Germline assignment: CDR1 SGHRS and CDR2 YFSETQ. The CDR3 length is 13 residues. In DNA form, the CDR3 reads TGCGCCAGCAGCTTGCAGGAGAACACTGAAGCTTTCTTT. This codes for CASSLQENTEAFF. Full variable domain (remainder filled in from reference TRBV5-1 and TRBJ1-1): KAGVTQTPRYLIKTRGQQVTLSCSPISGHRSVSWYQQTPGQGLQFLFEYFSETQRNKGNFPGRFSGRQFSNSRSEMNVSTLELGDSALYLCASSLQENTEAFFGQGTRLTVV.

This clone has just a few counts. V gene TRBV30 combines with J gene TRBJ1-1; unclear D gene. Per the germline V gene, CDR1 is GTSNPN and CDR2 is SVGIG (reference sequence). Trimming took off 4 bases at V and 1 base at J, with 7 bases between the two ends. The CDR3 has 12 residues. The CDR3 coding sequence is TGTGCCTGGACCAGGACGAACACTGAAGCTTTCTTT. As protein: CAWTRTNTEAFF.

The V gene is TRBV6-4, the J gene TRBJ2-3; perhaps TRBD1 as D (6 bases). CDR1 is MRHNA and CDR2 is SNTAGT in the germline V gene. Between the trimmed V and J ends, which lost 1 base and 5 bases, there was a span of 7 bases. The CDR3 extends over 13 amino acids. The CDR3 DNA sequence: TGTGCCAGCAGTGACTTACAGGGAGATACGCAGTATTTT. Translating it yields CASSDLQGDTQYF.

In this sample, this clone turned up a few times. CDR3 sequence (DNA): TGTGCCTGGAACCGGGACGGCTACGAGCAGTACTTC. It translates to CAWNRDGYEQYF. This sequence joins TRBV30 and TRBJ2-7; D is possibly TRBD1 or TRBD2 (5 bases each). The V gene's germline CDR1 is GTSNPN and CDR2 SVGIG (reference sequence). The CDR3 has 12 amino acids. The V end lost 4 bases, the J end lost 3 bases, and 10 bases lay between the germline ends.

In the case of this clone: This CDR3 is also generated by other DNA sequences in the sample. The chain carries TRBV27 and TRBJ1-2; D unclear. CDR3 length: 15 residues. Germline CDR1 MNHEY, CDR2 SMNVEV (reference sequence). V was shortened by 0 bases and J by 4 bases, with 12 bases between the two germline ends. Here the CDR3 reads CASSLSPRLSYGYTF. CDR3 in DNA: TGTGCCAGCAGTTTATCCCCACGACTAAGCTATGGCTACACCTTC.

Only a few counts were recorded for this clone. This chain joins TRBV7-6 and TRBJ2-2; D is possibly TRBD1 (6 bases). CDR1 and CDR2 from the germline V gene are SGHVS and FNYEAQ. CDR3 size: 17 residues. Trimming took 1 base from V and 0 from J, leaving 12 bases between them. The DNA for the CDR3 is TGTGCCAGCAGCTTAGGTAGGACAGCCGCGAACACCGGGGAGCTGTTTTTT. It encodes CASSLGRTAANTGELFF.

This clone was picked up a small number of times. The CDR3 nucleotides are TGTGCCATCAACGACCGTCCTGAGGGAAACATTCAGTACTTC. This encodes CAINDRPEGNIQYF. The rearrangement links TRBV10-3 to TRBJ2-4, with D tentatively TRBD2 (5 bases). Trimming shortened V by 7 bases and J by 6 bases, and 16 bases separated the two germline ends. Looked up from germline, CDR1 is ENHRY and CDR2 is SYGVKD. This CDR3 is built from 14 residues.

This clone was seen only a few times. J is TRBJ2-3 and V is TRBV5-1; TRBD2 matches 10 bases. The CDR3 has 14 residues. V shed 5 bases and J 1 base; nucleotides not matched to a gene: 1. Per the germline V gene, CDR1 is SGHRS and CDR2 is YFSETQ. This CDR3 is CASSGTSGTDTQYF. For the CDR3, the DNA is TGCGCCAGCAGTGGGACTAGCGGCACAGATACGCAGTATTTT.

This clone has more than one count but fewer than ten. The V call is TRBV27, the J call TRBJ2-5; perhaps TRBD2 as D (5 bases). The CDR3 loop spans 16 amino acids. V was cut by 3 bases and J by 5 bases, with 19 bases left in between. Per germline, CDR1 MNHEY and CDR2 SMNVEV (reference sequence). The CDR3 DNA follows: TGTGCCAGCAGTTTGGTCTCCAAGAGGGTACCCGAGACCCAGTACTTC. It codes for CASSLVSKRVPETQYF.